These 19 T cell receptor beta chains came from one sample sequenced in a study of T cell repertoires in cytomegalovirus infection (dated by TCRdb to about 2019). Which antigens these TCRs recognize remains unknown. Sequencing relied on an Illumina HiSeq 1500. In TCRdb, the public reads were trimmed at Q25 with fastp and aligned with MiXCR, with productive beta chains retained. When rows share a CDR3 protein, they turn into one entry using the most common DNA and genes. The sample table shows approximately 70,000 distinct CDR3 sequences, and about 23% are seen once. Of the sample, 79% falls within the top ten clones. Sequencing input: PBMCs, sequenced either directly or after in vitro stimulation (not recorded which). The receptors derive from a human donor in good health (CMV status not recorded). Some clones in this sample may be carry-over from other donors' samples.

The chain has TRBV6-6 and TRBJ1-2; TRBD1 matches 7 bases. The CDR3 consists of 11 residues. The V gene's germline CDR1 is MNHNY and CDR2 SVGAGI (reference sequence). The CDR3 coding sequence is TGTGCTACAGGGGTGAATGCGGCGGACACCTTC. It encodes CATGVNAADTF.

The chain links TRBV5-1 to TRBJ2-7; maybe TRBD2 (5 bases). V lost 3 bases and J lost 0, with 10 bases in between. The CDR3 is 14 amino acids. Germline V gene lookup returns CDR1 SGHRS and CDR2 YFSETQ. This CDR3 reads CASSSDFSSYEQYF. The CDR3, as DNA: TGCGCCAGCAGCTCGGACTTTAGCTCCTACGAGCAGTACTTC.

At least ten counts were recorded for this clonotype. The V and J genes are TRBV7-2 and TRBJ1-1; D is perhaps TRBD1 (5 bases). There are 13 residues in the CDR3. The germline CDR1 and CDR2 sequences are SGHTA and FQGNSA. V lost 4 bases, J lost 7 bases, and 13 bases lay in between. The DNA of the CDR3 is TGTGCCAGCAGCTCCAGGGACGGCCGTGAAGCTTTCTTT. It specifies CASSSRDGREAFF.

This clonotype has a count of ten or more. The chain links TRBV7-9 to TRBJ1-5; the match to TRBD1 covers 7 bases. Germline V gene data show CDR1 as SEHNR and CDR2 as FQNEAQ (reference sequence). This CDR3 comprises 19 residues. The ends lost 3 bases at V and 3 bases at J; junction bases unmatched: 17. CDR3 nucleotides: TGTGCCAGCAGCTTGTCCGGGACAGAGCCCTCAGTTTACAATCAGCCCCAGCATTTT. Translating gives CASSLSGTEPSVYNQPQHF.

The rearrangement uses TRBV7-6 and TRBJ2-5; D gene ambiguous. With 1 base removed from V and 5 bases from J, the gap between germline ends came to 11 bases. The length of the CDR3 is 14 residues. The germline V gene encodes CDR1 SGHVS and CDR2 FNYEAQ. CDR3 sequence (DNA): TGTGCCAGCAGCTTAGGCCTCGGCCAGGAGACCCAGTACTTC. It encodes CASSLGLGQETQYF.

The chain has TRBV10-3 and TRBJ2-3; 13 bases are a match to TRBD2. With 11 bases clipped from V and 5 bases from J, the junction kept 16 bases outside the gene matches. The CDR3 length is 17 residues. The germline CDR1 and CDR2 sequences are ENHRY and SYGVKD. The CDR3 DNA follows: TGTGCCTTCAACAGCCTCCCGGGACTAGCGGGAAGAGATACGCAGTATTTT. This encodes CAFNSLPGLAGRDTQYF.

The V and J genes are TRBV6-5 and TRBJ2-5; weak D call: TRBD2 (6 bases). Trimming removed 5 bases at V and 0 bases at J, with 13 bases between. From germline, CDR1 is MNHEY and CDR2 SVGAGI. The CDR3 is 15 amino acids. This CDR3 is CASSRERANQETQYF. The CDR3 coding sequence is TGTGCCAGCAGTCGAGAGCGGGCCAACCAAGAGACCCAGTACTTC.

In this sample, this clonotype turned up a few times. The rearrangement uses TRBV28 and TRBJ1-5; D call uncertain. The CDR3 runs to 12 residues. Trimming took 7 bases from V and 6 from J, leaving 10 bases between them. The germline gives CDR1 MDHEN, CDR2 SYDVKM. CDR3 DNA sequence: TGTGCCAGCAATAATTACACTCAGCCCCAGCATTTT. Translation: CASNNYTQPQHF.

This clonotype appeared many times. The chain combines TRBV7-2 with TRBJ2-3, with D unclear. The V and J ends lost 6 bases and 4 bases respectively, with 8 bases between them. Germline values: CDR1 SGHTA, CDR2 FQGNSA. This CDR3 is built from 12 residues. The chain's CDR3 is CASRQGADTQYF. The CDR3 DNA is TGTGCCAGCAGACAAGGAGCAGATACGCAGTATTTT. Looking up the rest from reference TRBV7-2 and TRBJ2-3 gives the full variable domain: GAGVSQSPSNKVTEKGKDVELRCDPISGHTALYWYRQSLGQGLEFLIYFQGNSAPDKSGLPSDRFSAERTGGSVSTLTIQRTQQEDSAVYLCASRQGADTQYFGPGTRLTVL.

V gene TRBV14 combines with J gene TRBJ2-2, with no clear D. Germline-derived CDR1 and CDR2 are SGHDN and FVKESK. The CDR3 loop spans 13 amino acids. V was trimmed by 1 base and J by 6 bases, leaving 6 bases between them. This chain's CDR3 is CASSQVAPGELFF. In DNA, the CDR3 is TGTGCCAGCAGCCAAGTTGCTCCCGGGGAGCTGTTTTTT.

The sample holds many counts of this clonotype. The rearrangement uses TRBV12-5 and TRBJ2-2, with 9 positions matching TRBD1. This CDR3 has 16 residues. V lost 7 bases and J lost 2; bases outside the gene matches: 8. Germline CDR1 and CDR2: LGHNT and FRNRAP. The CDR3 region has the DNA TGTGCTAGTGAGCTGGGACAGGGAATAAACACCGGGGAGCTGTTTTTT. It specifies CASELGQGINTGELFF.

The chain is built from TRBV9 and TRBJ2-1, with 11 bases that match TRBD2. Germline V gives CDR1 SGDLS, CDR2 YYNGEE. With 3 bases clipped from V and 0 bases from J, the junction kept 11 bases outside the gene matches. The CDR3 has 19 residues. The DNA for the CDR3 is TGTGCCAGCAGCGAACCCGGGACTAGCGGACTTAGCTCCTACAATGAGCAGTTCTTC. Protein product: CASSEPGTSGLSSYNEQFF.

This clonotype occurred once. A much more abundant neighbour one base away suggests this may be a read error. The rearrangement uses TRBV2 and TRBJ2-5, with 7 bases matching TRBD2. Unmatched junction bases numbered 3, after V lost 2 bases and J lost 3 bases. CDR1 is SNHLY and CDR2 is FYNNEI in the germline V gene. The CDR3 loop spans 14 amino acids. This chain's CDR3 is CASSELAEKETQYF. CDR3 in DNA: TGTGCCAGCAGTGAACTAGCGGAGAAAGAGACCCAGTACTTC.

This clonotype was counted only a few times. The rearrangement links TRBV6-1 to TRBJ2-1; TRBD2 matches at 9 bases. Germline CDR1 MNHNS, CDR2 SASEGT. Losses at the gene ends were 7 bases for V and 1 base for J; bases not matched to a gene: 14. This CDR3 spans 18 amino acids. Written as DNA, the CDR3 is TGTGCCAGCACCACAGCCTTGGGGCGGGAGGGATCCTACAATGAGCAGTTCTTC. Its translation: CASTTALGREGSYNEQFF.

V and J are TRBV5-4 and TRBJ2-7; TRBD2 matches at 13 bases. The J segment lost 3 bases and the V segment lost 1 base, leaving 7 bases of the junction unmatched. Germline loops: CDR1 SGHNT, CDR2 YYREEE (reference sequence). The CDR3 is made up of 17 amino acids. CDR3 coding DNA: TGTGCCAGCAGCTTGAATAAGGGACTAGCGGGACTCTACGAGCAGTACTTC. This codes for CASSLNKGLAGLYEQYF.

This clonotype appeared a few times. The V and J genes are TRBV11-2 and TRBJ2-1, with 9 bases that match TRBD1. The germline V gene encodes CDR1 SGHAT and CDR2 FQNNGV. The V and J ends lost 3 bases and 5 bases, in that order; junction bases with no gene match: 8. This CDR3 spans 16 amino acids. The CDR3 here is CASSFTGGAGNNEQFF. The CDR3 coding sequence is TGTGCCAGCAGCTTTACAGGGGGCGCGGGGAACAATGAGCAGTTCTTC.

This clonotype was detected ten times or more. This sequence joins TRBV7-9 and TRBJ1-2; weak D call: TRBD1 (6 bases). Germline CDR1 SEHNR, CDR2 FQNEAQ (reference sequence). The CDR3 has 15 residues. V lost 3 bases, J lost 7 bases, and 18 bases lay in between. CDR3 nucleotide sequence: TGTGCCAGCAGCTTGGGATCTCAGGGGCGCGGTGGCTACACCTTC. It specifies CASSLGSQGRGGYTF.

This clonotype was counted many times. V is TRBV7-3 and J is TRBJ2-1; 9 bases are shared with TRBD2. From germline, CDR1 is SGHTA and CDR2 FQGTGA. CDR3 length equals 18 residues. V lost 1 base, J lost 3 bases, and 10 bases stayed unmatched. CDR3 loop: CASSLKRPGSGGYNEQFF. Written as DNA, the CDR3 is TGTGCCAGCAGCTTAAAGCGCCCCGGTAGCGGGGGCTACAATGAGCAGTTCTTC.

The chain has TRBV19 and TRBJ1-1; TRBD1 might be the D (5 bases). This CDR3 has 11 residues. Germline CDR1 and CDR2: LNHDA and SQIVND (reference sequence). V lost 1 base to trimming and J lost 10 bases, with 7 bases between them. DNA of the CDR3: TGTGCCAGTAGTATAGGGAGGGGAGCTTTCTTT. It is translated as CASSIGRGAFF.